The 27 T cell receptor beta chains below come from one sample, sequenced in a study of cytomegalovirus exposure and HLA in healthy donors. Amplification used 60 Vbeta primers and 13 Jbeta primers. Sequenced by immunoSEQ multiplex PCR; TCRdb stores in-frame clones only, minus some. This table lists 160,000 or so clones. Sequenced material: PBMCs. The source of these receptors is a man aged 25 to 40 in good health and CMV-seronegative.

The V call is TRBV29-1, the J call TRBJ2-5, with D possibly TRBD2 on 6 matching bases. Trimming left V 4 bases short and J 5 bases short, with 17 bases between. The CDR3 is 14 residues long. In germline, CDR1 is SQVTM, CDR2 ANQGSEA. The CDR3: CSVAPGGVGETQYF. Written as DNA, the CDR3 is TGCAGCGTTGCACCCGGCGGGGTAGGGGAGACCCAGTACTTC.

The V and J genes are TRBV7-9 and TRBJ2-7; 14 nucleotides agree with TRBD2. Germline CDR1 reads SEHNR; CDR2 reads FQNEAQ (reference sequence). Trimming took 4 bases from V and 7 from J; bases not matched to a gene: 9. The CDR3 spans 16 residues. CDR3 region: CASSWGLAGAQGEQYF. DNA for the CDR3: TGTGCCAGCAGCTGGGGACTAGCGGGAGCCCAAGGAGAGCAGTACTTC.

Notes on this clone: The sample contains more than one DNA sequence encoding this CDR3. The CDR3 spells CASSPDRGANEKLFF. The CDR3 DNA sequence: TGCGCCAGCAGCCCGGACAGGGGTGCTAATGAAAAACTGTTTTTT. This rearrangement joins TRBV5-1 to TRBJ1-4, with TRBD1 matching over 9 bases. The ends lost 4 bases at V and 3 bases at J; junction bases unmatched: 4. Looked up from germline, CDR1 is SGHRS and CDR2 is YFSETQ. This CDR3 is built from 15 residues.

The chain joins TRBV28 to TRBJ2-5; weak D call: TRBD2 (6 bases). CDR1 is MDHEN, CDR2 SYDVKM, per germline. V lost 5 bases to trimming and J lost 11 bases, with 12 bases between them. The CDR3 length is 11 residues. The CDR3 bases are TGTGCCAGCAGTCCAAGGGACTTACAGTACTTC. Translation: CASSPRDLQYF.

This chain joins TRBV18 and TRBJ2-3, with 12 bases lining up with TRBD2. Germline-derived CDR1 and CDR2 are KGHSH and LQKENI. The CDR3 is made up of 17 amino acids. Trimming cost V 2 bases and J 4 bases; bases outside gene matches: 7. CDR3 bases: TGTGCCAGCTCACCAACTTCGACTAGCGGGAGCGCAGATACGCAGTATTTT. Amino acid sequence: CASSPTSTSGSADTQYF.

The chain joins TRBV28 to TRBJ2-7, with TRBD2 matching over 7 bases. In germline, CDR1 is MDHEN, CDR2 SYDVKM. The CDR3 has 16 amino acids. The J segment lost 4 bases and the V segment lost 5 bases, leaving 14 bases of the junction unmatched. The CDR3 sequence is CASSKSSGTTRYEQYF. CDR3 DNA: TGTGCCAGCAGTAAAAGTTCCGGGACTACTAGGTACGAGCAGTACTTC.

The rearrangement joins TRBV5-8 to TRBJ2-3; TRBD2 matches 7 bases. CDR3 length: 17 residues. J lost 3 bases, V lost 4 bases, and 14 bases had no gene match. The V gene's germline CDR1 is SGHTS and CDR2 YDEGEE. CDR3 coding DNA: TGTGCCAGCAGCACCGGATCACACCGGGGGGATACAGATACGCAGTATTTT. Translated, it gives CASSTGSHRGDTDTQYF.

The chain carries TRBV5-5 and TRBJ2-7; D perhaps matches TRBD1 (6 bases). Germline loops: CDR1 SGHKS, CDR2 YYEKEE (reference sequence). The CDR3 has 15 amino acids. The V gene lost 3 bases and the J gene lost 2 bases, with 15 bases spanning the gap. The CDR3 sequence is CASSSLVRGTYEQYF. The CDR3 DNA sequence: TGTGCCAGCAGCTCCTTGGTGAGGGGGACCTACGAGCAGTACTTC.

The CDR3 sequence is CASSVTGGSGNQPQHF. The CDR3 nucleotides are TGTGCCAGTAGTGTAACAGGGGGTTCGGGCAATCAGCCCCAGCATTTT. The rearrangement links TRBV19 to TRBJ1-5; 8 bases are shared with TRBD1. V was clipped by 5 bases and J by 2 bases; unmatched bases: 8. This CDR3 comprises 16 residues. Looked up from germline, CDR1 is LNHDA and CDR2 is SQIVND (reference sequence).

V is TRBV28 and J is TRBJ1-1; D might be TRBD1 (5 bases). The germline CDR1 and CDR2 sequences are MDHEN and SYDVKM. Between the trimmed V and J ends, which lost 8 bases and 2 bases, there was a span of 12 bases. The CDR3 totals 13 residues. The CDR3 DNA reads as TGTGCCAGCGTAGACAGTATTAACACTGAAGCTTTCTTT. Amino acid sequence: CASVDSINTEAFF.

V and J are TRBV7-9 and TRBJ1-4, with TRBD1 matching over 9 bases. The CDR3 length is 16 residues. Germline loops: CDR1 SEHNR, CDR2 FQNEAQ (reference sequence). After removal of 3 bases from V and 7 bases from J, the junction contained 9 bases not matched to a gene. CDR3 residues: CASSLDRGPSGEKLFF. CDR3 nucleotide sequence: TGTGCCAGCAGCTTGGACAGGGGACCCTCTGGTGAAAAACTGTTTTTT.

V gene TRBV7-9 combines with J gene TRBJ2-3; 7 bases align to TRBD2. This CDR3 is 14 amino acids long. Germline V gene lookup returns CDR1 SEHNR and CDR2 FQNEAQ (reference sequence). V lost 5 bases, J lost 2 bases, and 4 bases stayed unmatched. This CDR3 reads CASSARLATDTQYF. In DNA, the CDR3 is TGTGCCAGCAGCGCCCGACTAGCCACAGATACGCAGTATTTT.

To note about this clone: Mismatch with germline at one junction end may stem from a read error. V and J are TRBV27 and TRBJ2-5, with 11 bases aligning to TRBD2. Judging by the DNA end, TRBJ2-7 fits better; the J call may be wrong. Germline assignment: CDR1 MNHEY and CDR2 SMNVEV (reference sequence). This CDR3 comprises 14 residues. The DNA of the CDR3 is TGTGCCAGCCGTTTAGCGGGAGGGTCCTACGAGCAGTACTTC. This codes for CASRLAGGSYEQYF.

The chain combines TRBV30 with TRBJ2-3; possibly TRBD2 for D (6 bases). Trimming left V 3 bases short and J 0 bases short, with 16 bases between. Germline CDR1 GTSNPN, CDR2 SVGIG (reference sequence). The CDR3 covers 16 residues. CDR3 protein: CAWSPDYLSSTDTQYF. CDR3 in DNA: TGTGCCTGGAGCCCGGACTACCTTTCTAGCACAGATACGCAGTATTTT.

The chain has TRBV28 and TRBJ2-1; D gene ambiguous. Trimming pared 6 bases from V and 10 bases from J, leaving 10 bases between. The germline V gene encodes CDR1 MDHEN and CDR2 SYDVKM. This CDR3 comprises 11 residues. The CDR3 bases are TGTGCCAGCAGCGGTCGGCGGGAGCAGTTCTTC. It codes for CASSGRREQFF.

The chain has TRBV5-1 and TRBJ2-5; 10 nucleotides align to TRBD1. The J call may be wrong; the DNA end is better matched by TRBJ2-7. There are 15 residues in the CDR3. From germline, CDR1 is SGHRS and CDR2 YFSETQ. The CDR3 nucleotides are TGCGCCAGCAGCCTTCCGGGACAGGGGAGGTACGAGCAGTACTTC. Protein product: CASSLPGQGRYEQYF.

The V gene is TRBV19, the J gene TRBJ2-7, with D possibly being TRBD1 (5 bases). The CDR3 has 14 residues. Trimming removed 5 bases at V and 2 bases at J, with 13 bases between. Per the germline V gene, CDR1 is LNHDA and CDR2 is SQIVND (reference sequence). The CDR3 bases are TGTGCCAGTAGTTCTACAGGAGCCCCCTACGAGCAGTACTTC. Translated, it gives CASSSTGAPYEQYF.

V usage is TRBV18 and J usage is TRBJ1-6; 7 positions agree with TRBD1. This CDR3 is built from 14 residues. Trimming removed 2 bases from V and 10 bases from J; junction bases left unmatched: 5. Per the germline V gene, CDR1 is KGHSH and CDR2 is LQKENI. CDR3 coding DNA: TGTGCCAGCTCACCAGACAGGGTAAACTCACCCCTCCACTTT. This codes for CASSPDRVNSPLHF. Full variable domain (rest looked up from reference TRBV18 and TRBJ1-6): NAGVMQNPRHLVRRRGQEARLRCSPMKGHSHVYWYRQLPEEGLKFMVYLQKENIIDESGMPKERFSAEFPKEGPSILRIQQVVRGDSAAYFCASSPDRVNSPLHFGNGTRLTVT.

As to this clone: Other DNA sequences in this specimen translate into the identical CDR3. The chain links TRBV7-9 to TRBJ1-4; D is undetermined. Trimming left V 3 bases short and J 6 bases short, with 17 bases between. Germline assignment: CDR1 SEHNR and CDR2 FQNEAQ (reference sequence). CDR3 length equals 16 residues. CDR3: CASSLEPVGVYEKLFF. CDR3 DNA sequence: TGTGCCAGCAGCTTGGAGCCAGTTGGAGTGTATGAAAAACTGTTTTTT. Supplemented by reference TRBV7-9 and TRBJ1-4, the full variable domain reads DTGVSQNPRHKITKRGQNVTFRCDPISEHNRLYWYRQTLGQGPEFLTYFQNEAQLEKSRLLSDRFSAERPKGSFSTLEIQRTEQGDSAMYLCASSLEPVGVYEKLFFGSGTQLSVL.

The J gene is TRBJ2-1, the V gene TRBV5-4; weak D call: TRBD2 (5 bases). Germline-derived CDR1 and CDR2 are SGHNT and YYREEE (reference sequence). CDR3 length equals 16 residues. With 2 bases removed from V and 0 bases from J, the gap between germline ends came to 12 bases. The CDR3 DNA follows: TGTGCCAGCAGCTTCGGAACGGGAAGCTCCTACAATGAGCAGTTCTTC. Amino acid sequence: CASSFGTGSSYNEQFF.

The J gene is TRBJ2-3, the V gene TRBV28; 11 bases line up with TRBD2. Germline V gene data show CDR1 as MDHEN and CDR2 as SYDVKM. The CDR3 is 16 residues long. The V segment lost 6 bases and the J segment 4 bases; nucleotides outside the gene matches: 9. The DNA for the CDR3 is TGTGCCAGCAGCCCTCCGGGACTAGCGGACCCAGATACGCAGTATTTT. Its protein is CASSPPGLADPDTQYF.

The V and J genes are TRBV5-5 and TRBJ2-5, with D possibly matching TRBD2 (5 bases). Germline assignment: CDR1 SGHKS and CDR2 YYEKEE (reference sequence). V shed 0 bases and J shed 8 bases, with 20 bases lying between them. CDR3 size: 16 residues. The CDR3 nucleotides read TGTGCCAGCAGCTTGGGACTGTCGGTGGGAGAGAGTACCCAGTACTTC. This encodes CASSLGLSVGESTQYF.

The chain recombines TRBV11-2 with TRBJ1-5; possibly TRBD1 for D (5 bases). The V end was cut by 1 base, the J end by 3 bases, with 7 bases between. This CDR3 has 14 amino acids. Germline assignment: CDR1 SGHAT and CDR2 FQNNGV. CDR3 sequence: CASSLGQYNQPQHF. Written as DNA, the CDR3 is TGTGCCAGCAGCTTAGGACAGTACAATCAGCCCCAGCATTTT.

The chain has TRBV27 and TRBJ2-7; D may be TRBD2 (5 bases). The CDR3 is 13 amino acids. V was pared by 5 bases and J by 7 bases, with 15 bases between. The germline gives CDR1 MNHEY, CDR2 SMNVEV (reference sequence). Written as DNA, the CDR3 is TGTGCCAGCAGTAAACGGGAACCGAGGGAGCAGTACTTC. Its translation: CASSKREPREQYF.

Notes on this clone: Germline and junction disagree at one end, which may indicate a read error. The V call is TRBV4-2, the J call TRBJ1-1; TRBD1 matches 10 bases. CDR1 is LGHNA, CDR2 YNFKEQ, per germline. The CDR3 extends over 15 amino acids. The CDR3, as DNA: TGTGCCAGCAGCCATCCGGACAGGGGGAACACTGAAGCTTCCTTT. Protein: CASSHPDRGNTEASF.

This rearrangement joins TRBV25-1 to TRBJ2-2; D is perhaps TRBD1 (6 bases). CDR1 and CDR2 (germline): MGHDK, SYGVNS. V lost 1 base to trimming and J lost 3 bases, with 9 bases between them. The CDR3 totals 15 residues. The CDR3 bases are TGTGCCAGCAGTGAATTGGCAGGGGACACCGGGGAGCTGTTTTTT. This gives the protein CASSELAGDTGELFF. Full variable domain (remainder filled in from reference TRBV25-1 and TRBJ2-2): EADIYQTPRYLVIGTGKKITLECSQTMGHDKMYWYQQDPGMELHLIHYSYGVNSTEKGDLSSESTVSRIRTEHFPLTLESARPSHTSQYLCASSELAGDTGELFFGEGSRLTVL.

V and J are TRBV18 and TRBJ2-3; a possible D gene is TRBD2 (5 bases). CDR1 is KGHSH, CDR2 LQKENI, per germline. Trimming removed 6 bases from V and 0 bases from J, with 13 bases in between. This CDR3 has 15 amino acids. The CDR3 DNA reads TGTGCCAGCTCCCGACCTGGGAGAAGCACAGATACGCAGTATTTT. Translating gives CASSRPGRSTDTQYF.